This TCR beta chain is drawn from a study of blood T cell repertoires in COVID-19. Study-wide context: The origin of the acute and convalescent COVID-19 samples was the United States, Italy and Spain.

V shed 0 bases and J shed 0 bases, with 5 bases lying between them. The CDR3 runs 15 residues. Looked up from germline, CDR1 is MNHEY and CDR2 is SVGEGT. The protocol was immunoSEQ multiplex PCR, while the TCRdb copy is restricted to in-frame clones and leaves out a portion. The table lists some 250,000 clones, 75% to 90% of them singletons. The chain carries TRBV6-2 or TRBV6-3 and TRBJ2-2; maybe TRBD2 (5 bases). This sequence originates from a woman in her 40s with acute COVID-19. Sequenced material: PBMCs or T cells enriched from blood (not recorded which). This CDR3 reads CASSYSLANTGELFF. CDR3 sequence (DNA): TGTGCCAGCAGTTACTCACTAGCGAACACCGGGGAGCTGTTTTTT.